The 2 T cell receptor beta chains given below trace back to one sample, sequenced in a study of cytomegalovirus exposure and HLA in healthy donors. PCR employed 60 Vbeta and 13 Jbeta primers. Sequencing used immunoSEQ multiplex PCR; TCRdb keeps in-frame clones, though not all of them. The table lists about 130,000 clones, approximately 78% of them singletons, with around 1.6% in the top ten. Sequences were obtained from PBMCs. All receptors come from a female donor in good health and CMV-seronegative.

This clone was observed a handful of times. The V gene is TRBV2, the J gene TRBJ2-2; TRBD1 matches 8 bases. This CDR3 has 13 amino acids. Germline CDR1 reads SNHLY; CDR2 reads FYNNEI. Trimming cost V 11 bases and J 4 bases; bases outside gene matches: 6. In DNA, the CDR3 is TGTGCCGGAGAAGGACAGGGCACCGGGGAGCTGTTTTTT. It encodes CAGEGQGTGELFF. The full variable domain, rest sourced from reference TRBV2 and TRBJ2-2, is EPEVTQTPSHQVTQMGQEVILRCVPISNHLYFYWYRQILGQKVEFLVSFYNNEISEKSEIFDDQFSVERPDGSNFTLKIRSTKLEDSAMYFCAGEGQGTGELFFGEGSRLTVL.

The V call is TRBV9, the J call TRBJ2-7, with 8 nucleotides matching TRBD1. The CDR3 runs 14 residues. The ends lost 0 bases at V and 6 bases at J; junction bases unmatched: 5. From germline, CDR1 is SGDLS and CDR2 YYNGEE. CDR3 loop: CASSVGQGAPEQYF. CDR3 nucleotide sequence: TGTGCCAGCAGCGTAGGTCAGGGGGCGCCCGAGCAGTACTTC.